This TCR beta chain was profiled in a study of shared clonotypes between healthy human individuals. Study as a whole: CD8 memory received one plate per donor, CD8 naive two, CD4 memory three and CD4 naive three. The study's findings and limits: Larger estimated richness was generally recorded for naive subsets relative to memory subsets.

The data were produced by immunoSEQ multiplex PCR, yet TCRdb's version contains in-frame clones alone and is incomplete. The sample lists around 700,000 clones, around 72% seen once, with approximately 1.8% in the top ten. The germline V gene encodes CDR1 SGHAT and CDR2 FQDESV (reference sequence). Deletions cut 8 bases from V and 4 bases from J, with 13 bases between. The CDR3 is 13 residues long. The sample holds a few counts of this clone. Its antigen is not known. In the CD4+ fraction, cells were divided into CD45RA+ naive and CD45RA-negative memory subsets. Material for sequencing was memory CD4+ T cells sorted from blood. Noted subset: CD45RA-negative fraction. The V gene is TRBV11-1, the J gene TRBJ2-3, with TRBD2 as a possible D gene (5 bases). This clonotype originated in a woman aged 30 to 39 in good health. The CDR3 reads CASSEGVADTQYF. The CDR3 nucleotides read TGTGCCAGCTCTGAGGGAGTGGCAGATACGCAGTATTTT.